The clone carrying this T cell receptor beta chain was observed a few times. The sample belongs to a study of identical twins. Template switching (which added a universal primer site) was used, and cDNA carried unique molecular identifiers. TCRdb re-called the 5' RACE reads through MiXCR, storing one row per CDR3 protein. The data hold 200,000 to 300,000 distinct CDR3 sequences, with over 9.5% observed a single time. The sample consisted of memory T cells sorted from blood. The TCR originated in a man aged 50-59 years in good health.

In nucleotides, the CDR3 is TGCAGTGCTAGACTAGAAGAGACCCAGTACTTC. Amino acids: CSARLEETQYF. The chain recombines TRBV20-1 with TRBJ2-5; D gene uncertain. V lost 2 bases and J 3 bases, leaving 4 bases between the germline ends. The CDR3 is made up of 11 amino acids. Germline V CDR1 and CDR2: DFQATT, SNEGSKA (reference sequence).